The 23 T cell receptor beta chains below were found in one sample sequenced in a study of OX40 agonist ivuxolimab in advanced cancers. This table comes from immunoSEQ multiplex PCR, and its TCRdb copy is limited to in-frame clones, with some not included. The sample contains around 67,000 clones, roughly 84% of which appear only once. The sequenced sample was CD4+ or CD8+ T cells sorted from blood, obtained in a trial of the OX40 agonist ivuxolimab. The receptors stem from an adult with an advanced solid tumor such as melanoma, head and neck, liver or kidney cancer.

The chain uses TRBV6-1 and TRBJ1-2; TRBD1 agrees at 7 bases. V lost 3 bases, J lost 0 bases, and 4 bases stayed unmatched. CDR1 and CDR2 from the germline V gene are MNHNS and SASEGT. The CDR3 is made up of 15 amino acids. The CDR3 region has the DNA TGTGCCAGCAGTGACTACGGGACAGCTAACTATGGCTACACCTTC. This encodes CASSDYGTANYGYTF.

The rearrangement links TRBV18 to TRBJ2-6, with no clear D. The CDR3 runs to 19 residues. The V end was cut by 0 bases, the J end by 0 bases, with 15 bases between. The germline CDR1 and CDR2 sequences are KGHSH and LQKENI. CDR3 amino acids: CASSPPLRYGLSGANVLTF. DNA of the CDR3: TGTGCCAGCTCACCACCCCTTAGGTACGGCCTCTCTGGGGCCAACGTCCTGACTTTC.

The J gene is TRBJ2-7, the V gene TRBV20-1; D remains unclear. Germline V gene sequence: CDR1 DFQATT, CDR2 SNEGSKA (reference sequence). The ends were cut back, 3 bases at V and 3 bases at J, with 6 bases in the middle. CDR3 length: 11 residues. The CDR3 spells CSARVDYEQYF. The CDR3 bases are TGCAGTGCTAGGGTGGACTACGAGCAGTACTTC.

This chain joins TRBV28 and TRBJ1-1, with 9 nucleotides matching TRBD1. The V segment lost 5 bases and the J segment 0 bases; nucleotides outside the gene matches: 10. The CDR3 spans 17 residues. Per the germline V gene, CDR1 is MDHEN and CDR2 is SYDVKM. The CDR3 bases are TGTGCCAGCAGTGCCGCGGGACAGGGCCTCATGAACACTGAAGCTTTCTTT. It is translated as CASSAAGQGLMNTEAFF.

The rearrangement uses TRBV10-3 and TRBJ1-2; 7 nucleotides agree with TRBD1. The CDR3 is 14 residues long. V shed 6 bases, J shed 4 bases, and the junction held 8 bases outside the gene matches. Germline V gives CDR1 ENHRY, CDR2 SYGVKD. CDR3 DNA sequence: TGTGCCATCAGGGGGGGACAGATTGGCTATGGCTACACCTTC. It specifies CAIRGGQIGYGYTF.

The chain has TRBV19 and TRBJ2-1, with 8 nucleotides matching TRBD1. The trim removed 2 bases at V and 4 bases at J, leaving 7 bases unmatched. The CDR3 length is 16 residues. The V gene's germline CDR1 is LNHDA and CDR2 SQIVND (reference sequence). The CDR3 DNA reads TGTGCCAGTAGTATAAACGCAGGGGGCAATTACAATGAGCAGTTCTTC. Residues: CASSINAGGNYNEQFF.

The genes are TRBV11-3 and TRBJ2-1; D ambiguous. V was cut by 3 bases and J by 6 bases, with 6 bases left in between. The germline CDR1 and CDR2 sequences are SGHNT and YENEEA. The CDR3 length is 12 residues. CDR3 amino acids: CASSFGVNEQFF. The CDR3 nucleotides are TGTGCCAGCAGCTTTGGGGTCAATGAGCAGTTCTTC.

The chain links TRBV15 to TRBJ2-7; TRBD1 or TRBD2 may be the D gene (6 bases each). From germline, CDR1 is LNHNV and CDR2 YYDKDF (reference sequence). Trimming pared 5 bases from V and 0 bases from J, leaving 17 bases between. The CDR3 loop spans 16 amino acids. CDR3 nucleotides: TGTGCCACCAGCCCCCCGAGGGGGGAATCCTCCTACGAGCAGTACTTC. Protein product: CATSPPRGESSYEQYF. Looking up the rest from reference TRBV15 and TRBJ2-7 gives the full variable domain: DAMVIQNPRYQVTQFGKPVTLSCSQTLNHNVMYWYQQKSSQAPKLLFHYYDKDFNNEADTPDNFQSRRPNTSFCFLDIRSPGLGDTAMYLCATSPPRGESSYEQYFGPGTRLTVT.

V is TRBV27 and J is TRBJ2-1; 13 bases match TRBD2. Germline assignment: CDR1 MNHEY and CDR2 SMNVEV (reference sequence). This CDR3 is 19 amino acids long. V trimming: 5 bases; J trimming: 9 bases; junction bases outside the gene matches: 19. DNA of the CDR3: TGTGCCAGCAGTCCCCCACCAGGACTAGCGGGAGTTTTAATAGGTGAGCAGTTCTTC. Its protein is CASSPPPGLAGVLIGEQFF.

V is TRBV7-6 and J is TRBJ1-2, with D perhaps matching TRBD1 (6 bases). The CDR3 spans 15 residues. The V gene lost 1 base and the J gene lost 5 bases, with 14 bases spanning the gap. Germline loops: CDR1 SGHVS, CDR2 FNYEAQ. The CDR3, as DNA: TGTGCCAGCAGCTTAGGAATAGGGGGGTCTTATGGCTACACCTTC. Translated, it gives CASSLGIGGSYGYTF.

The CDR3 protein is CASSLGRGTYGYTF. Here the CDR3 DNA reads TGTGCCAGCAGCTTAGGCAGGGGTACCTATGGCTACACCTTC. The chain carries TRBV7-8 and TRBJ1-2; D is perhaps TRBD1 (6 bases). The CDR3 sequence is 14 residues long. The V gene lost 1 base and the J gene lost 4 bases, with 10 bases spanning the gap. The germline V gene encodes CDR1 SGHVS and CDR2 FQNEAQ.

The CDR3: CSVRQGAGEQYF. In DNA form, the CDR3 reads TGCAGCGTTAGACAGGGGGCGGGCGAGCAGTACTTC. The chain employs TRBV29-1 and TRBJ2-7, with 10 bases matching TRBD1. Unmatched junction bases numbered 4, after V lost 5 bases and J lost 6 bases. Germline V CDR1 and CDR2: SQVTM, ANQGSEA. The CDR3 runs to 12 residues.

Details on this clone: The same CDR3 is also encoded by other DNA sequences in this sample. The J gene is TRBJ2-7, the V gene TRBV9, with TRBD2 matching 7 bases. This CDR3 is 15 amino acids long. V lost 0 bases and J lost 1; bases outside the gene matches: 4. The germline gives CDR1 SGDLS, CDR2 YYNGEE. CDR3 loop: CASSVGPSGSYEQYF. For the CDR3, the DNA is TGTGCCAGCAGCGTAGGGCCTAGCGGATCCTACGAGCAGTACTTC.

The rearrangement uses TRBV18 and TRBJ2-3; D perhaps matches TRBD1 (6 bases). The CDR3 is made up of 16 amino acids. The V end was cut by 3 bases, the J end by 0 bases, with 13 bases between. CDR1 is KGHSH, CDR2 LQKENI, per germline. The CDR3 spells CASSPFGQLSTDTQYF. The CDR3 region has the DNA TGTGCCAGCTCACCCTTCGGACAGTTAAGCACAGATACGCAGTATTTT.

The chain combines TRBV6-6 with TRBJ2-2; D gene unclear. V was cut by 2 bases and J by 7 bases, with 8 bases left in between. The CDR3 length is 13 residues. Germline CDR1 MNHNY, CDR2 SVGAGI (reference sequence). Here the CDR3 DNA reads TGTGCCAGCAGTTACAAGACGATCGGGGAGCTGTTTTTT. Translated, it gives CASSYKTIGELFF.

The chain carries TRBV5-1 and TRBJ2-3; D tentatively fits TRBD1 or TRBD2 (6 bases each). Germline CDR1 reads SGHRS; CDR2 reads YFSETQ. The CDR3 extends over 16 amino acids. With 0 bases removed from V and 3 bases from J, the gap between germline ends came to 14 bases. The CDR3: CASSLGARGGTDTQYF. The CDR3, as DNA: TGCGCCAGCAGCTTGGGTGCCAGGGGAGGAACAGATACGCAGTATTTT.

The gene calls are TRBV2 and TRBJ2-1; 11 bases are a match to TRBD2. This CDR3 region has 16 residues. After removal of 5 bases from V and 4 bases from J, the junction contained 7 bases not matched to a gene. CDR1 is SNHLY and CDR2 is FYNNEI in the germline V gene. The CDR3 nucleotides read TGTGCCAGCAGTCCCCCGGGACTAGCGGAGTACAATGAGCAGTTCTTC. Amino acid sequence: CASSPPGLAEYNEQFF.

The V and J genes are TRBV7-8 and TRBJ2-2; weak D call: TRBD1 (5 bases). CDR1 is SGHVS and CDR2 is FQNEAQ in the germline V gene. The V and J ends lost 0 bases and 3 bases respectively, with 8 bases between them. This CDR3 has 15 amino acids. The CDR3 here is CASSLAGAHTGELFF. The CDR3 DNA reads as TGTGCCAGCAGCTTAGCAGGGGCCCACACCGGGGAGCTGTTTTTT.

This clone was counted at least ten times. The chain couples TRBV2 to TRBJ1-3; tentative D call: TRBD1 (6 bases). Germline loops: CDR1 SNHLY, CDR2 FYNNEI. The CDR3 runs to 16 residues. Trimming took off 10 bases at V and 0 bases at J, with 19 bases between the two ends. CDR3 sequence (DNA): TGTGCCATAAGGAAGGGGGGGTCCAACTCTGGAAACACCATATATTTT. As protein: CAIRKGGSNSGNTIYF.

The chain is built from TRBV19 and TRBJ1-6, with 8 bases that match TRBD1. Germline V gene lookup returns CDR1 LNHDA and CDR2 SQIVND (reference sequence). Trimming took 7 bases from V and 0 from J; bases not matched to a gene: 5. This CDR3 region has 16 residues. The chain's CDR3 is CASTTTGASYNSPLHF. DNA for the CDR3: TGTGCCAGTACCACGACAGGGGCCTCCTATAATTCACCCCTCCACTTT. Drawing the rest from reference TRBV19 and TRBJ1-6, the complete variable domain is DGGITQSPKYLFRKEGQNVTLSCEQNLNHDAMYWYRQDPGQGLRLIYYSQIVNDFQKGDIAEGYSVSREKKESFPLTVTSAQKNPTAFYLCASTTTGASYNSPLHFGNGTRLTVT.

J is TRBJ1-6 and V is TRBV9; 7 bases match TRBD1. CDR3 size: 14 residues. Trimming took 3 bases from V and 8 from J; bases not matched to a gene: 5. Germline V CDR1 and CDR2: SGDLS, YYNGEE. DNA of the CDR3: TGTGCCAGCAGCGATAACAGGGGATATTCACCCCTCCACTTT. The encoded protein is CASSDNRGYSPLHF.

This clone was recorded once. The chain uses TRBV5-4 and TRBJ1-1, with TRBD1 matching 9 bases. CDR1 and CDR2 from the germline V gene are SGHNT and YYREEE (reference sequence). The CDR3 extends over 14 amino acids. V was pared by 4 bases and J by 5 bases, with 6 bases of the junction left unmatched. Here the CDR3 DNA reads TGTGCCAGCAGCCTGAGGACAGGGGTAACTGAAGCTTTCTTT. As protein: CASSLRTGVTEAFF.

The chain joins TRBV18 to TRBJ1-6; no clear D gene. The germline gives CDR1 KGHSH, CDR2 LQKENI. V lost 3 bases and J 8 bases, leaving 14 bases between the germline ends. This CDR3 spans 15 amino acids. The DNA of the CDR3 is TGTGCCAGCTCACCGGCCCCAGCCTTAGATTCACCCCTCCACTTT. This codes for CASSPAPALDSPLHF.